Sequencing of this T cell receptor beta chain was carried out in a study of monozygotic twins with inflammatory bowel disease (dated 2019 in TCRdb). As for the study more broadly: The full study comprised around 28 monozygotic twin pairs: nine German pairs (four IBD-concordant, five IBD-discordant) and 19 IBD-discordant Danish pairs. The search for disease-associated traits relied mainly on comparing IBD patients with their genetically identical healthy co-twins within discordant pairs. Each individual had, on average, about 151 000 unique TCRalpha sequences and 181 000 unique TCRbeta sequences available for analysis.

About this clonotype itself: Its antigen is still unknown.

What the authors observed across the whole study: Concordant and discordant twins showed no difference in repertoire similarity, possibly because of limited statistical power. Differing immunosuppressive treatments among patients may have added background noise and inter-individual variability to the repertoires. Compared with healthy twins, IBD patients had fewer clonotypes in common with other individuals, a difference most pronounced in patients showing signs of disease activity. Different T cell subtypes could not be distinguished in the analysis. The results gave no support for a single strong signal or clonotype linked to IBD. IBD patients had lower TCRbeta repertoire diversity, measured by the inverse Simpson index, than their healthy co-twins.

The method was 5' RACE. Each TCR library was prepared from about 3.5 ug of total RNA. For each sample, cDNA synthesis with SMARTScribe reverse transcriptase was split into eight separate reactions. During cDNA synthesis, template switching introduced unique molecular identifiers that contained a 6-nucleotide sample barcode. Two nested PCRs of about 16 and 10 cycles amplified the TCRalpha and TCRbeta cDNA, and bead purification followed each PCR. Before amplification, the cDNA was treated with uracil DNA-glycosylase and purified using the QIAquick PCR purification kit. The second PCR added Illumina TruSeq-compatible adapters along with sample-specific barcodes. Library quality and concentration were assessed using TapeStation and Qubit, and about 5 ng of each library was pooled. Sequencing of pooled libraries was carried out on an Illumina HiSeq2500 single-index Rapid Run using 2 x 100 bp reads and custom sequencing primers. Concerning the study's data processing: MiGEC version 1.2.6 was used for UMI-based consensus assembly to correct PCR and sequencing errors. MiXCR version 2.1.1 was used to carry out V(D)J alignment, clonotype assembly and CDR3 extraction. To normalise gene usage, clonotype sharing and MAIT/NKT TCR abundance, the top 1000, 10 000 and 20 000 clonotypes in each sample were analysed. Diversity was computed as the inverse Simpson index with the vegan R package after downsampling to 27 000 UMIs. Statistical testing used paired Mann-Whitney U tests on the discordant twin pairs and applied Benjamini-Hochberg correction for multiple testing. Based on TCRdb reprocessing of the reads, there is one entry per CDR3 protein sequence, and DNA is missing. What appears here as the V and J calls and clone size reflects TCRdb's work, not the paper's. This sample's table has entries for approximately 400,000 distinct CDR3 sequences. The top ten constitute about 2.5% of the sample.

From each donor, a roughly 2.5 ml peripheral blood sample was collected into PAXgene tubes and stored at -80 degrees C. Without any T cell sorting, total RNA was extracted from whole blood using the PAXgene blood miRNA kit on an automated QIAcube. Deep TCRalpha and TCRbeta repertoire profiling with unique molecular barcoding was performed on peripheral blood of monozygotic twin pairs concordant or discordant for inflammatory bowel disease. Smoking habits were recorded for all twin pairs, and each individual was classified as a current, former or never smoker. From the germline V gene, CDR1 is MDHEN and CDR2 is SYDVKM. The CDR3 runs 17 residues from the cysteine to the phenylalanine. Only the protein sequence is given.

The sample taken for sequencing was blood. The V gene is TRBV28 and the J gene is TRBJ1-2; TCRdb names TRBD1, which stays unverified in the absence of DNA. This clonotype originated in a human donor with ulcerative colitis or Crohn's disease, or a healthy co-twin of an affected twin (not recorded which). CDR3 reads: CASIQAGRGVANYGYTF.